The 28 T cell receptor beta chains given below trace back to one sample, sequenced in a study of blood T cell repertoires in COVID-19 (TCRdb year 2020). Receptor libraries were prepared by the immunoSEQ multiplex PCR assay. Entries here come from immuneACCESS through TCRdb and include only in-frame sequences with V and J called. Some clones fail to appear in such tables; in the studies checked, an unresolved V gene covers under half of the shortfall, and the cause of the remainder is unknown. In all, the sample holds around 310,000 clones, and around 87% of those were seen once. Around 0.93% of the sample rests with the top ten. Sequencing was done on a sample of peripheral blood. Every receptor here comes from a woman in her 40s with COVID-19, enrolled during active disease.

This clone was observed a single time. The genes are TRBV27 and TRBJ1-6; perhaps TRBD1 as D (5 bases). CDR3 size: 18 residues. V dropped 5 bases and J dropped 9 bases, with 26 bases sitting between them. Per germline, CDR1 MNHEY and CDR2 SMNVEV (reference sequence). The CDR3 loop reads CASSTPGPQTGLGSPLHF. The CDR3 DNA is TGTGCCAGCAGTACCCCGGGACCGCAAACGGGACTGGGTTCACCCCTCCACTTT.

The CDR3 reads CASSIYRGFYNEQFF. CDR3 sequence (DNA): TGTGCCAGTAGTATTTACAGGGGGTTCTACAATGAGCAGTTCTTC. This sequence joins TRBV19 and TRBJ2-1; TRBD1 matches at 8 bases. J lost 3 bases, V lost 3 bases, and 4 bases had no gene match. CDR1 is LNHDA, CDR2 SQIVND, per germline (reference sequence). This CDR3 contains 15 residues.

The rearrangement joins TRBV27 to TRBJ1-2; TRBD1 matches 7 bases. This CDR3 contains 15 residues. CDR1 is MNHEY, CDR2 SMNVEV, per germline (reference sequence). V was pared by 4 bases and J by 2 bases, with 7 bases of the junction left unmatched. This CDR3 reads CASSSPGQMNYGYTF. CDR3 bases: TGTGCCAGCAGTTCACCGGGACAGATGAACTATGGCTACACCTTC.

The chain links TRBV2 to TRBJ2-2; no definite D call. The germline gives CDR1 SNHLY, CDR2 FYNNEI. Trimming removed 2 bases from V and 7 bases from J, with 8 bases in between. The CDR3 sequence is 13 residues long. DNA of the CDR3: TGTGCCAGCAGTGAATATTTCCTCGGGGAGCTGTTTTTT. Translated, it gives CASSEYFLGELFF.

This chain joins TRBV5-1 and TRBJ2-3, with 8 bases fitting TRBD1. The CDR3 covers 14 residues. With V trimmed by 5 bases and J by 0 bases, 2 bases remained unmatched. Germline assignment: CDR1 SGHRS and CDR2 YFSETQ. DNA for the CDR3: TGCGCCAGCAGTCGGACAGGGAGCACAGATACGCAGTATTTT. Protein product: CASSRTGSTDTQYF.

The V and J genes are TRBV9 and TRBJ2-2; 7 nucleotides align to TRBD2. This CDR3 contains 14 residues. Germline CDR1 SGDLS, CDR2 YYNGEE. V gave up 2 bases and J gave up 5 bases; unmatched junction bases: 3. The CDR3 spells CASSVTSDTGELFF. CDR3 nucleotide sequence: TGTGCCAGCAGCGTTACTAGCGATACCGGGGAGCTGTTTTTT.

V is TRBV11-3 and J is TRBJ2-7, with TRBD1 identical over 9 bases. After removal of 5 bases from V and 1 base from J, the junction contained 3 bases not matched to a gene. Germline values: CDR1 SGHNT, CDR2 YENEEA. The CDR3 is made up of 14 amino acids. The DNA for the CDR3 is TGTGCCAGCAGCAGACAGGGGGTATCCTACGAGCAGTACTTC. Translating it yields CASSRQGVSYEQYF. Drawing the rest from reference TRBV11-3 and TRBJ2-7, the complete variable domain is EAGVVQSPRYKIIEKKQPVAFWCNPISGHNTLYWYLQNLGQGPELLIRYENEEAVDDSQLPKDRFSAERLKGVDSTLKIQPAELGDSAVYLCASSRQGVSYEQYFGPGTRLTVT.

This clone showed up just once. V and J are TRBV7-8 and TRBJ2-7, with a weak D call TRBD2 (6 bases). The V and J ends lost 2 bases and 3 bases respectively, with 11 bases between them. This CDR3 has 14 amino acids. Germline V gives CDR1 SGHVS, CDR2 FQNEAQ. The CDR3 protein is CASSLRQGLYEQYF. In DNA form, the CDR3 reads TGTGCCAGCAGCTTACGGCAGGGACTCTACGAGCAGTACTTC.

The chain couples TRBV7-2 to TRBJ1-1; D not resolved. This CDR3 region has 15 residues. In germline, CDR1 is SGHTA, CDR2 FQGNSA. V gave up 1 base and J gave up 0 bases, with 9 bases separating them. CDR3 residues: CASSLGATVNTEAFF. DNA of the CDR3: TGTGCCAGCAGCTTAGGTGCCACAGTGAACACTGAAGCTTTCTTT.

The chain combines TRBV4-1 with TRBJ2-5, with D possibly matching TRBD1 (6 bases). This CDR3 is built from 16 residues. Germline CDR1 reads MGHRA; CDR2 reads YSYEKL. Trimming left V 1 base short and J 5 bases short, with 17 bases between. The CDR3 nucleotides are TGCGCCAGCAGCCAAGGCAGCACAGGGATGAGGGAGACCCAGTACTTC. Translated, it gives CASSQGSTGMRETQYF.

CDR3 DNA sequence: TGTGCCACCAGACTAGCGGGGGACTACGAGCAGTACTTC. Translated, it gives CATRLAGDYEQYF. This sequence joins TRBV27 and TRBJ2-7; 12 nucleotides align to TRBD2. J was trimmed by 3 bases and V by 10 bases; bases with no gene match: 4. This CDR3 has 13 residues. Germline V gene sequence: CDR1 MNHEY, CDR2 SMNVEV (reference sequence).

The V and J genes are TRBV24-1 and TRBJ1-4, with 10 bases aligning to TRBD1. V shed 4 bases and J 6 bases; nucleotides not matched to a gene: 4. CDR1 and CDR2 (germline): KGHDR, SFDVKD. The CDR3 is 15 amino acids. In DNA form, the CDR3 reads TGTGCCACCAGTGACTCTGGACAGGGGGATGAAAAACTGTTTTTT. Its protein is CATSDSGQGDEKLFF.

CDR3 nucleotide sequence: TGTGCCAGCAGCCGAAAAAGTAGTACTAGCGGGACGACCGGGGAGCTGTTTTTT. Protein product: CASSRKSSTSGTTGELFF. The chain joins TRBV5-4 to TRBJ2-2, with 10 bases that match TRBD2. The ends lost 4 bases at V and 5 bases at J; junction bases unmatched: 14. CDR1 and CDR2 (germline): SGHNT, YYREEE (reference sequence). This CDR3 region has 18 residues.

This chain uses TRBV19 with TRBJ2-7, with 8 bases aligning to TRBD1. Germline CDR1 is LNHDA and CDR2 is SQIVND (reference sequence). V shed 3 bases and J 2 bases; nucleotides not matched to a gene: 9. The CDR3 spans 16 residues. CDR3 nucleotide sequence: TGTGCCAGTAGTATGGCTGTGGGGACAGGTACCTACGAGCAGTACTTC. Its protein is CASSMAVGTGTYEQYF.

The genes are TRBV27 and TRBJ2-2; D remains unclear. CDR1 is MNHEY and CDR2 is SMNVEV in the germline V gene (reference sequence). V gave up 5 bases and J gave up 5 bases, with 18 bases separating them. This CDR3 contains 16 residues. CDR3 coding DNA: TGTGCCAGCAGTCTTTATGGGCTACAGCTTACCGGGGAGCTGTTTTTT. It codes for CASSLYGLQLTGELFF.

The chain combines TRBV5-1 with TRBJ2-5; D is unresolved. CDR1 is SGHRS, CDR2 YFSETQ, per germline. CDR3 length: 12 amino acids. V lost 1 base and J lost 3, with 4 bases in between. Here the CDR3 reads CASSLPEETQYF. For the CDR3, the DNA is TGCGCCAGCAGCTTGCCCGAAGAGACCCAGTACTTC.

The V gene is TRBV6-5, the J gene TRBJ2-6; D gene ambiguous. Germline lookup yields CDR1 MNHEY and CDR2 SVGAGI. The V end was cut by 7 bases, the J end by 0 bases, with 4 bases between. The CDR3 is 13 amino acids. The DNA for the CDR3 is TGTGCCAGCACCATCTCTGGGGCCAACGTCCTGACTTTC. Translating it yields CASTISGANVLTF.

This sequence joins TRBV15 and TRBJ1-5; D is unclear. Trimming left V 0 bases short and J 5 bases short, with 2 bases between. CDR3 size: 12 residues. The germline gives CDR1 LNHNV, CDR2 YYDKDF (reference sequence). CDR3 sequence: CATSRDYQPQHF. Written as DNA, the CDR3 is TGTGCCACCAGCAGAGACTATCAGCCCCAGCATTTT.

This chain links TRBV5-6 with TRBJ1-4; perhaps TRBD1 as D (5 bases). The germline V gene has CDR1 SGHDT and CDR2 YYEEEE. The CDR3 is made up of 14 amino acids. Trimming removed 4 bases at V and 8 bases at J, with 15 bases between. The CDR3, as DNA: TGTGCCAGCAGCCGTGGGGCATTCGAAGAAAAACTGTTTTTT. Residues: CASSRGAFEEKLFF.

The genes are TRBV23-1 and TRBJ2-3, with TRBD2 matching 7 bases. TRBV23-1 is labeled an ORF, and its function is uncertain. V gave up 4 bases and J gave up 0 bases; unmatched junction bases: 10. There are 17 residues in the CDR3. The CDR3 DNA is TGCGCCAGCAGTCGGGGGAGGGCTAGCGGTAGCACAGATACGCAGTATTTT. Translation: CASSRGRASGSTDTQYF.

This chain joins TRBV5-1 and TRBJ1-1; maybe TRBD1 (6 bases). Trimming pared 4 bases from V and 5 bases from J, leaving 15 bases between. Germline CDR1 and CDR2: SGHRS and YFSETQ. The CDR3 covers 14 residues. CDR3 amino acids: CASSRGGRGTEAFF. CDR3 nucleotides: TGCGCCAGCAGCCGAGGAGGGAGGGGGACTGAAGCTTTCTTT.

The V and J genes are TRBV3-1 (or the pseudogene TRBV3-2) and TRBJ2-2, with a weak D call TRBD1 (5 bases). This CDR3 comprises 12 residues. Looked up from germline, CDR1 is LGHDT and CDR2 is YNNKEL (reference sequence). V gave up 4 bases and J gave up 8 bases, with 8 bases separating them. The CDR3 DNA is TGTGCCAGCAGCCTGAGACAGGGGGAGCTGTTTTTT. Encoded protein: CASSLRQGELFF.

The V call is TRBV9, the J call TRBJ2-2; maybe TRBD1 (5 bases). CDR1 is SGDLS and CDR2 is YYNGEE in the germline V gene. Trimming removed 4 bases at V and 0 bases at J, with 13 bases between. CDR3 length equals 16 residues. In DNA form, the CDR3 reads TGTGCCAGCAGCCCCCGACAGAGCCCGAACACCGGGGAGCTGTTTTTT. Translating gives CASSPRQSPNTGELFF.

This clone has a single count. V gene TRBV7-6 combines with J gene TRBJ2-5; TRBD2 aligns across 13 bases. The CDR3 extends over 18 amino acids. The V gene end was trimmed by 3 bases and the J gene end by 5 bases; junction bases not matched to a gene: 12. Germline CDR1 reads SGHVS; CDR2 reads FNYEAQ. This CDR3 reads CASSLRLAGGQERETQYF. In DNA form, the CDR3 reads TGTGCCAGCAGCTTGAGACTAGCGGGAGGCCAGGAACGGGAGACCCAGTACTTC.

A single count supports this clone. CDR3: CASRGDRAAHEQYF. The DNA for the CDR3 is TGTGCCAGCAGAGGGGACAGGGCCGCCCACGAGCAGTACTTC. This rearrangement joins TRBV6-5 to TRBJ2-7; 9 nucleotides align to TRBD1. Germline V gene lookup returns CDR1 MNHEY and CDR2 SVGAGI. The CDR3 runs 14 residues. V trimming: 6 bases; J trimming: 5 bases; junction bases outside the gene matches: 8.

This clone was recorded a few times. CDR3 region: CASTRIPGKSNQPQHF. The CDR3 DNA follows: TGTGCCAGTACTCGAATTCCAGGGAAAAGCAATCAGCCCCAGCATTTT. V usage is TRBV19 and J usage is TRBJ1-5; D is perhaps TRBD1 (5 bases). Germline CDR1 reads LNHDA; CDR2 reads SQIVND (reference sequence). The V gene lost 7 bases and the J gene lost 1 base, with 17 bases spanning the gap. This CDR3 is built from 16 residues.

CDR3 protein: CSVDGTVGGKLGIQYF. CDR3 nucleotides: TGCAGCGTTGATGGGACGGTTGGGGGGAAATTGGGCATTCAGTACTTC. The chain couples TRBV29-1 to TRBJ2-4, with D perhaps TRBD2 (6 bases). V was cut by 3 bases and J by 9 bases, with 24 bases left in between. CDR3 length: 16 amino acids. Germline assignment: CDR1 SQVTM and CDR2 ANQGSEA.

The CDR3 DNA sequence: TGTGCCAGCAGCTCCCCGGGACAGGGTTACGGCTACACCTTC. It encodes CASSSPGQGYGYTF. The chain couples TRBV7-2 to TRBJ1-2; 9 bases fit TRBD1. Unmatched junction bases numbered 8, after V lost 4 bases and J lost 8 bases. The CDR3 covers 14 residues. The germline gives CDR1 SGHTA, CDR2 FQGNSA.